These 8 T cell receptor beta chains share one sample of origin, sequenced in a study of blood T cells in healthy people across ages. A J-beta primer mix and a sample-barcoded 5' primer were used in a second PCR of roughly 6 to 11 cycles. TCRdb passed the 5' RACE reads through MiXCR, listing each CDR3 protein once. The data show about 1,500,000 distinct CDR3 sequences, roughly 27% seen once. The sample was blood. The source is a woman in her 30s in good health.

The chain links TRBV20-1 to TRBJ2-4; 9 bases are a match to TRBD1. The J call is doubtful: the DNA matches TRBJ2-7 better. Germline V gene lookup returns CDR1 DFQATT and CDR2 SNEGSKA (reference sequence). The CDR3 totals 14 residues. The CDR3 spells CSAKGQGSNYEQYF. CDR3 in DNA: TGCAGTGCGAAGGGACAGGGTAGTAATTACGAGCAGTACTTC.

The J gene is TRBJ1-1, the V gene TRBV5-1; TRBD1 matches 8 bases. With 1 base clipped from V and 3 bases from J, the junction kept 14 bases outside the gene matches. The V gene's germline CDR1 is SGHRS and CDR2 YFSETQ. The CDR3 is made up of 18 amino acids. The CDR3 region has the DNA TGCGCCAGCAGCTTGCTCCCCCCGGGACAGGTGAGGGACACTGAAGCTTTCTTT. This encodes CASSLLPPGQVRDTEAFF.

The CDR3 DNA is TGCAGCGTTTACCCTGAAGGGGTATACAATGAGCAGTTCTTC. This encodes CSVYPEGVYNEQFF. This chain uses TRBV29-1 with TRBJ2-1, with D possibly being TRBD1 (5 bases). Germline CDR1 reads SQVTM; CDR2 reads ANQGSEA. The CDR3 is made up of 14 amino acids. V lost 5 bases to trimming and J lost 4 bases, with 15 bases between them.

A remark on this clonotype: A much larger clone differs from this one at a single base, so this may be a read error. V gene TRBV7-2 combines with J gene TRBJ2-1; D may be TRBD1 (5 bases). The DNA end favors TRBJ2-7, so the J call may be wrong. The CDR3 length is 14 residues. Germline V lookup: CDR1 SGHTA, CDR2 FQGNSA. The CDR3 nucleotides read TGTGCCAGCAGCCCTCAGGGTTCCTACAATGAGCAGTACTTC. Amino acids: CASSPQGSYNEQYF.

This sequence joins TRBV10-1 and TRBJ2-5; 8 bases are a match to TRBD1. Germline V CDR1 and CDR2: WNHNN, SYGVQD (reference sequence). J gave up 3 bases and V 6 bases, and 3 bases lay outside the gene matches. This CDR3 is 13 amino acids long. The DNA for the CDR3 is TGCGCCAGCAGAAAGACAGGGGAAGAGACCCAGTACTTC. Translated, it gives CASRKTGEETQYF.

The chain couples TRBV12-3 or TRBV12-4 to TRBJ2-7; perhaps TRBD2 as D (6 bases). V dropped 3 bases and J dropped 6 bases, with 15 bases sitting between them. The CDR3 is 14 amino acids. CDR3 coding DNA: TGTGCCAGCAGTTTTCAGGAGGGGCGGACCGAGCAGTACTTC. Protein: CASSFQEGRTEQYF.

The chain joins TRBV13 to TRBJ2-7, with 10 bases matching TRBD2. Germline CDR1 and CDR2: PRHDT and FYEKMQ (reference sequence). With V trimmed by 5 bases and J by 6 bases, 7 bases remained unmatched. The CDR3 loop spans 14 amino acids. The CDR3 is CASSGTSGAGEQYF. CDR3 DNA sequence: TGTGCCAGCAGCGGAACTAGCGGGGCTGGCGAGCAGTACTTC.

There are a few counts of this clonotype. This CDR3 reads CSVSLAVYNEQFF. As DNA, the CDR3 is TGCAGCGTTTCCCTAGCGGTCTACAATGAGCAGTTCTTC. V gene TRBV29-1 combines with J gene TRBJ2-1; TRBD2 matches 7 bases. Germline CDR1 reads SQVTM; CDR2 reads ANQGSEA. This CDR3 is 13 amino acids long. Losses at the gene ends were 5 bases for V and 3 bases for J; bases not matched to a gene: 4.